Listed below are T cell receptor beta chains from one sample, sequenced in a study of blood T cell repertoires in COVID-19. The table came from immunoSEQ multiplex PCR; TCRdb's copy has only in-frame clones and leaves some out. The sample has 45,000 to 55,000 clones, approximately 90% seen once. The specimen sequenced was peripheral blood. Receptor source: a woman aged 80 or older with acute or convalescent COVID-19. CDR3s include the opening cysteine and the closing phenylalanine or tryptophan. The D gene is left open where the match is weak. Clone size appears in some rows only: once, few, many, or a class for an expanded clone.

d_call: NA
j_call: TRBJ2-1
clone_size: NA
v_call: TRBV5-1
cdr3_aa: CASSSRQYNEQFF
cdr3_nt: TGCGCCAGCAGTTCGAGGCAGTACAATGAGCAGTTCTTC

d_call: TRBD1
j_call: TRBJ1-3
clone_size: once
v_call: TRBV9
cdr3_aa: CASSVATGTGTPSGPGNTIYF
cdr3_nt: TGTGCCAGCAGCGTAGCTACAGGGACAGGGACCCCCTCGGGCCCTGGAAACACCATATATTTT

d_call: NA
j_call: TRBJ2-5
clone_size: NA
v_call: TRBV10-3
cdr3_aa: CAIRDSQETQYF
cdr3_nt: TGTGCCATCAGGGACAGCCAAGAGACCCAGTACTTC

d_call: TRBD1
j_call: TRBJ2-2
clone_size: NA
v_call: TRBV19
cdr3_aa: CASSTTGDTGELFF
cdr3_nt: TGTGCCAGTAGTACGACAGGGGACACCGGGGAGCTGTTTTTT

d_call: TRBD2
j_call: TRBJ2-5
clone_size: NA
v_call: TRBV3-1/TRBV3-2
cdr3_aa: CASSPPRTSGFWETQYF
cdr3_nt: TGTGCCAGCAGCCCCCCGCGGACTAGCGGCTTTTGGGAGACCCAGTACTTC

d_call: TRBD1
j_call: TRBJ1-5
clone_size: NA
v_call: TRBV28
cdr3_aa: CASSPDRGRPQHF
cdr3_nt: TGTGCCAGCAGTCCAGACAGGGGCAGGCCCCAGCATTTT

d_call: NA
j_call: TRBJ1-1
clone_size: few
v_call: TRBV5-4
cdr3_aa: CASSFDRNTEAFF
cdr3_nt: TGTGCCAGCAGCTTCGACAGGAACACTGAAGCTTTCTTT

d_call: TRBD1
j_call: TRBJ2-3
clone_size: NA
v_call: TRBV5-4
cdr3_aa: CASSSRDSSTDTQYF
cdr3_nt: TGTGCCAGCAGCTCCCGGGACAGTAGCACAGATACGCAGTATTTT

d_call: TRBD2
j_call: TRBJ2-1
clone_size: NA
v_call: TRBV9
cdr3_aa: CASSVLASGGGEQFF
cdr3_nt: TGTGCCAGCAGCGTATTGGCTAGCGGGGGTGGAGAGCAGTTCTTC

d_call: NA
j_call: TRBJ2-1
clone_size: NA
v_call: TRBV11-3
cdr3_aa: CASSLVANEQFF
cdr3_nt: TGTGCCAGCAGCTTAGTAGCCAATGAGCAGTTCTTC

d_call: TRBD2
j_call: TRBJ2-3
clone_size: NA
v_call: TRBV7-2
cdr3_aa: CASSPTSGGFVDTQYF
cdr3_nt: TGTGCCAGCAGCCCCACTAGCGGGGGATTTGTAGATACGCAGTATTTT

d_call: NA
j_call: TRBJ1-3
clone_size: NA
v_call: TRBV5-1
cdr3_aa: CASSWNGQAGNTIYF
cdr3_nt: TGCGCCAGCAGCTGGAATGGTCAGGCTGGAAACACCATATATTTT

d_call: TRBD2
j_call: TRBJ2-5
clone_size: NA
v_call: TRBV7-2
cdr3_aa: CASSPWAGLEETQYF
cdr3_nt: TGTGCCAGCAGCCCCTGGGCGGGACTAGAAGAGACCCAGTACTTC

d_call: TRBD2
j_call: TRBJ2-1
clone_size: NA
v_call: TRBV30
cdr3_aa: CACIPPLGLAVNEQFF
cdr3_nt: TGTGCCTGCATCCCCCCGCTGGGGCTAGCGGTCAATGAGCAGTTCTTC

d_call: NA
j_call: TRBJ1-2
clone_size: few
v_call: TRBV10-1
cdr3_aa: CASSEAINYGYTF
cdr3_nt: TGCGCCAGCAGTGAGGCGATTAACTATGGCTACACCTTC

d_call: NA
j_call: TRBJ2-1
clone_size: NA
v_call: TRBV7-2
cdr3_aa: CASSFPHGVNEQFF
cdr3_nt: TGTGCCAGCAGCTTTCCTCACGGGGTCAATGAGCAGTTCTTC

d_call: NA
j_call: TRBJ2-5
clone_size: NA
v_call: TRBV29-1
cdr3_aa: CSVGPLGLETQYF
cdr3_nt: TGCAGCGTTGGCCCCCTGGGGCTGGAGACCCAGTACTTC

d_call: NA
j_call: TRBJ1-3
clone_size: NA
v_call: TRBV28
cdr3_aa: CASSFLAGGNTIYF
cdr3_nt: NA

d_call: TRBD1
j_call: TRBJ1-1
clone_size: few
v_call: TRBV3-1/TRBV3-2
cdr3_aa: CASSGRDRGRDAFF
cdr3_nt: TGTGCCAGCAGCGGGAGGGACAGGGGGCGAGACGCTTTCTTT

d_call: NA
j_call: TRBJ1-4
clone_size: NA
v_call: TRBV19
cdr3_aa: CASSPRGGISTNEKLFF
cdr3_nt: TGTGCCAGTAGTCCCCGCGGCGGGATTTCAACTAATGAAAAACTGTTTTTT

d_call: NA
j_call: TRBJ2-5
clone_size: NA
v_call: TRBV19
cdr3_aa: CASSYTSRETQYF
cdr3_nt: TGTGCCAGTAGTTATACTAGCCGGGAGACCCAGTACTTC

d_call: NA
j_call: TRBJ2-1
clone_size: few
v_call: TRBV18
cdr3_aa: CASSLQGLDEQFF
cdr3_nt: TGTGCCAGCTCACTCCAGGGTTTGGATGAGCAGTTCTTC

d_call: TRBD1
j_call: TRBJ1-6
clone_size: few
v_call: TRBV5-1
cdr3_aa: CASSFGTGGYDSPLHF
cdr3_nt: TGCGCCAGCAGCTTCGGGACAGGGGGCTATGATTCACCCCTCCACTTT

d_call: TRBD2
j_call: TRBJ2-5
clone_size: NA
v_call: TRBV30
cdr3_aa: CAWSVGLAQETQYF
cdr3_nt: TGTGCCTGGAGTGTCGGACTAGCGCAAGAGACCCAGTACTTC

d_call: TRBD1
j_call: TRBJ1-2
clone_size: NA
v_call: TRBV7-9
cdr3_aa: CASSQDRDGYTF
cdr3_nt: TGTGCCAGCAGCCAGGACAGGGATGGCTACACCTTC

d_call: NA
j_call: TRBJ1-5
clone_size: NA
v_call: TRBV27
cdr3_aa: CASSLQGGGQPQHF
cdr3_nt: TGTGCCAGCAGTTTACAGGGCGGCGGTCAGCCCCAGCATTTT

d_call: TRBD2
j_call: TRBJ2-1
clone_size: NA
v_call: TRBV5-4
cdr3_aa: CASSPGGNNEQFF
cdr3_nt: TGTGCCAGCAGCCCGGGAGGGAACAATGAGCAGTTCTTC

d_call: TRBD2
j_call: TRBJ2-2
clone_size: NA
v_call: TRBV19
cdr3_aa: CASSLGTKNTGELFF
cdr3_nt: TGTGCCAGTAGTTTAGGGACTAAGAACACCGGGGAGCTGTTTTTT

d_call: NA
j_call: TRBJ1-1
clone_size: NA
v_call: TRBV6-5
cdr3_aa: CASSYSTSGNTEAFF
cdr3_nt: TGTGCCAGCAGTTACTCGACCTCGGGGAACACTGAAGCTTTCTTT

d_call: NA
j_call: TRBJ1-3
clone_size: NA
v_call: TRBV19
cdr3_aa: CASSSPGQRNTIYF
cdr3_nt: TGTGCCAGTAGTAGCCCAGGACAGCGAAACACCATATATTTT

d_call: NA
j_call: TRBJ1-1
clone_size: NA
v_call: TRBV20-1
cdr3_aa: CSASHRSEAFF
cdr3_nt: TGCAGTGCTAGCCACAGGTCTGAAGCTTTCTTT

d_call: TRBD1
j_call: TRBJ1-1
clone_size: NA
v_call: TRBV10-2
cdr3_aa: CASSGTDIPPEAFF
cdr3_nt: TGCGCCAGCAGCGGGACAGATATTCCGCCTGAAGCTTTCTTT

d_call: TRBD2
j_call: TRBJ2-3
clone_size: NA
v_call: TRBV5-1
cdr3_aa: CASRRVAGDTQYF
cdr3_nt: TGCGCCAGCCGGCGGGTAGCGGGGGATACGCAGTATTTT

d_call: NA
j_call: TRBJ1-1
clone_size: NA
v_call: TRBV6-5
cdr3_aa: CASRPAGGDTEAFF
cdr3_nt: TGTGCCAGCAGACCCGCGGGCGGAGACACTGAAGCTTTCTTT

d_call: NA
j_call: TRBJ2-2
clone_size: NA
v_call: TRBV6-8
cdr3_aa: CASSYSKESGELFF
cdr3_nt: TGTGCCAGCAGTTACTCGAAGGAGTCCGGGGAGCTGTTTTTT

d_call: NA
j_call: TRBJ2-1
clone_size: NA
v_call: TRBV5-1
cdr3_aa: CASYVGGAQDNEQFF
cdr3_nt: TGCGCCAGTTACGTGGGGGGGGCGCAGGACAATGAGCAGTTCTTC

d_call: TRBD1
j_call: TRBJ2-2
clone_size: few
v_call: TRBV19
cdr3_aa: CASSNQGVDTGELFF
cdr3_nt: TGTGCCAGTAGTAATCAGGGGGTCGACACCGGGGAGCTGTTTTTT

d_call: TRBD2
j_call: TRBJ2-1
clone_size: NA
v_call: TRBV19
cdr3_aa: CASSILAGAYSNEQFF
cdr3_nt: TGTGCCAGTAGTATCTTAGCGGGGGCCTACTCTAATGAGCAGTTCTTC